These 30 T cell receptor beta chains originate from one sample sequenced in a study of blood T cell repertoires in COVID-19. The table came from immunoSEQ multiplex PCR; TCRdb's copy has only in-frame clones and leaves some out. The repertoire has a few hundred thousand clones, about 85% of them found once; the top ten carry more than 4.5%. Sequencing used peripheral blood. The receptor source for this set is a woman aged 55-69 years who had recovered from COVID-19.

The CDR3: CASRDRRDTEAFF. The DNA of the CDR3 is TGTGCCAGCAGGGACAGACGGGACACTGAAGCTTTCTTT. V is TRBV6-1 and J is TRBJ1-1; D may be TRBD1 (6 bases). Germline CDR1 is MNHNS and CDR2 is SASEGT. The CDR3 sequence is 13 residues long. V was cut by 6 bases and J by 3 bases, with 11 bases left in between.

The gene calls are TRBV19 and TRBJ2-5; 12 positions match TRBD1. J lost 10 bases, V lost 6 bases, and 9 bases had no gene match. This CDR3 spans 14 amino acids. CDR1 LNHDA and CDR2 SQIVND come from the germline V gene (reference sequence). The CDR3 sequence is CASSGTGGPGGQYF. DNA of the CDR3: TGTGCCAGTAGCGGGACAGGGGGCCCCGGTGGCCAGTACTTC.

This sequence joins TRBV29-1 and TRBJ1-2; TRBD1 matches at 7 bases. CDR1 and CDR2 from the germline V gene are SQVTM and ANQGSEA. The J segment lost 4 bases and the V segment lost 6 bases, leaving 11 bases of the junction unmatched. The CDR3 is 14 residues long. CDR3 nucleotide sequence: TGCAGCGTCCGGGACAGCGACTCTGGCTATGGCTACACCTTC. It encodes CSVRDSDSGYGYTF.

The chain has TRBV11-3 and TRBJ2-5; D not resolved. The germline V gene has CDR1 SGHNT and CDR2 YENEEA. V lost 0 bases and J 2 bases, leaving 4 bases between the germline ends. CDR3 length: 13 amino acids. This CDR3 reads CASSLDQQETQYF. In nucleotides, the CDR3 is TGTGCCAGCAGCTTAGATCAGCAAGAGACCCAGTACTTC.

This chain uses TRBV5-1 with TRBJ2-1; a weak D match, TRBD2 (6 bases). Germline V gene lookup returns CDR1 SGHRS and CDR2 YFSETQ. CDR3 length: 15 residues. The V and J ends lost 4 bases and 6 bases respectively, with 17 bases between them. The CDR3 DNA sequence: TGCGCCAGCAGCAACCGGGACTCGACCTCCAATGAGCAGTTCTTC. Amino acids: CASSNRDSTSNEQFF. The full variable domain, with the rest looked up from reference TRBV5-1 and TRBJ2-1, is KAGVTQTPRYLIKTRGQQVTLSCSPISGHRSVSWYQQTPGQGLQFLFEYFSETQRNKGNFPGRFSGRQFSNSRSEMNVSTLELGDSALYLCASSNRDSTSNEQFFGPGTRLTVL.

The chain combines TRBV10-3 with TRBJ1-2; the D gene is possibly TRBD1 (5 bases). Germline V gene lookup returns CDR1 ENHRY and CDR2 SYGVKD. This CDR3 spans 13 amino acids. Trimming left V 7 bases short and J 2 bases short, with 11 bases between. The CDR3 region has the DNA TGTGCCATCACGGGGGGGTTGAACTATGGCTACACCTTC. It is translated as CAITGGLNYGYTF.

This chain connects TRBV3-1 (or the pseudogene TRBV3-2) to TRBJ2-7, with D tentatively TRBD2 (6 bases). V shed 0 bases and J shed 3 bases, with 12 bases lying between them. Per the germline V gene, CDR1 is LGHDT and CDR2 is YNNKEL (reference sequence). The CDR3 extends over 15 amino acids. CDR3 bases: TGTGCCAGCAGCCAAGATGGGGGAGGCAACTACGAGCAGTACTTC. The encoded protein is CASSQDGGGNYEQYF.

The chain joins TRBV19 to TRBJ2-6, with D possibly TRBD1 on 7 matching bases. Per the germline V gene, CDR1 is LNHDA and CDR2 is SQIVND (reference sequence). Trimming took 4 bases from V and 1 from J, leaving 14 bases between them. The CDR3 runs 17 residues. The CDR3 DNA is TGTGCCAGTAGTAGACACCAGGGGGGATCTGGGGCCAACGTCCTGACTTTC. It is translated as CASSRHQGGSGANVLTF.

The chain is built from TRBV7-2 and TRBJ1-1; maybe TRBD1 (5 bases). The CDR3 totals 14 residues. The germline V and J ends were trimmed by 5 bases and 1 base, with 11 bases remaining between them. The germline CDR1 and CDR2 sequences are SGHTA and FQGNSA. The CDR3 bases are TGTGCCAGCAGCCTCGGACACGCGAACACTGAAGCTTTCTTT. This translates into CASSLGHANTEAFF.

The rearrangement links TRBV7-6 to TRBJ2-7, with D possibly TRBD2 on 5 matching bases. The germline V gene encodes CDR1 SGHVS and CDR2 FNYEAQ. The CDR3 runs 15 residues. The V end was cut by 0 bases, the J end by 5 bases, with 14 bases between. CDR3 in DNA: TGTGCCAGCAGCTTAGCGCCGGGAAAGGGCAACGAGCAGTACTTC. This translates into CASSLAPGKGNEQYF.

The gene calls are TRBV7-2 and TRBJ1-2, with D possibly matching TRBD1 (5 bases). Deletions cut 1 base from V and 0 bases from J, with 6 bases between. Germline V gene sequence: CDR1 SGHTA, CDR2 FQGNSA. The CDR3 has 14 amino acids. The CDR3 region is CASSLGQPNYGYTF. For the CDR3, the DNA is TGTGCCAGCAGCTTAGGACAGCCTAACTATGGCTACACCTTC.

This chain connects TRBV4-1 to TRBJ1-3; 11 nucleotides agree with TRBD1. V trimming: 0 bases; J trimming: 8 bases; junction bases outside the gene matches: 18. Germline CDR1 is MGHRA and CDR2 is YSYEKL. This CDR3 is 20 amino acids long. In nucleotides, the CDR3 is TGCGCCAGCAGCCAAGAGCGGATCCACACTCGGGGACAGGGGGTACACACCATATATTTT. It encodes CASSQERIHTRGQGVHTIYF.

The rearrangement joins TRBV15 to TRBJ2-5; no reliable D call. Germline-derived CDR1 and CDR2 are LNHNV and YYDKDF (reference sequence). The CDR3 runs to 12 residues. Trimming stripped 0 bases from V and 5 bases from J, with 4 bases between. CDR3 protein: CATSRDMETQYF. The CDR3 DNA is TGTGCCACCAGCAGAGATATGGAGACCCAGTACTTC.

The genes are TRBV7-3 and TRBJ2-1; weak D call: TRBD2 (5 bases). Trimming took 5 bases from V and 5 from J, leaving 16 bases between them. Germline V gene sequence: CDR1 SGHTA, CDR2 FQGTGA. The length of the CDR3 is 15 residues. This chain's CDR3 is CASSPGLGGHNEQFF. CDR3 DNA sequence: TGTGCCAGCAGCCCGGGCCTGGGCGGGCACAATGAGCAGTTCTTC.

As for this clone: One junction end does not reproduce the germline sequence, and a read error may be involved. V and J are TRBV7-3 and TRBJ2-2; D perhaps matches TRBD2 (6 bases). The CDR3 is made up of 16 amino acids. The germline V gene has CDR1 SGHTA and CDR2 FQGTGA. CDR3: CASSQNAGTNTGKLFF. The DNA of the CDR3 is TGTGCCAGCAGCCAAAATGCGGGGACCAACACCGGGAAGCTGTTTTTT.

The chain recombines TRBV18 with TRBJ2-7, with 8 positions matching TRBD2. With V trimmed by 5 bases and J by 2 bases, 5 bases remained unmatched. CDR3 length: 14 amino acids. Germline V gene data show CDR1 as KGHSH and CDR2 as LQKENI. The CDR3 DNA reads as TGTGCCAGCTCAGGATTAGCGGGGCCCTACGAGCAGTACTTC. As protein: CASSGLAGPYEQYF.

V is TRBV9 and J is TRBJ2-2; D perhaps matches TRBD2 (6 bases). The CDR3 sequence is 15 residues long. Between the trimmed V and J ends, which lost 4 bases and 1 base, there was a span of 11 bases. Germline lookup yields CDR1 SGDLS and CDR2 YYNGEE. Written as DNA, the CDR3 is TGTGCCAGCAGCTCCCTCGGGGGGAACACCGGGGAGCTGTTTTTT. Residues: CASSSLGGNTGELFF.

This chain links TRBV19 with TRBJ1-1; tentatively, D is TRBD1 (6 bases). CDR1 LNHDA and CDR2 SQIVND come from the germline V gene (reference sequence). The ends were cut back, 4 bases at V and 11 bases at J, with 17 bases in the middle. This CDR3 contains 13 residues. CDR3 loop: CASSKGGQLLAFF. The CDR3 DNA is TGTGCCAGTAGTAAGGGGGGGCAGTTGCTCGCTTTCTTT.

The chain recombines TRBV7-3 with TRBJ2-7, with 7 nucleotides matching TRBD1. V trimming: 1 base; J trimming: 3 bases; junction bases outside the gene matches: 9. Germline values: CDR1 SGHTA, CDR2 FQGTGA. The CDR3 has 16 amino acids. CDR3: CASSLKGPRGLYEQYF. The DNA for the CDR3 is TGTGCCAGCAGCTTAAAGGGCCCGAGGGGGCTCTACGAGCAGTACTTC.

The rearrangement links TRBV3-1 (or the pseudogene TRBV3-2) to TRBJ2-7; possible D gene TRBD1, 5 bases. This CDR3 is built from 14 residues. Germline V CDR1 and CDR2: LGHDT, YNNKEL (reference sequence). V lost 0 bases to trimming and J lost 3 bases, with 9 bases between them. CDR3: CASSQDTQGYEQYF. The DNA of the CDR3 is TGTGCCAGCAGCCAAGATACCCAGGGCTACGAGCAGTACTTC.

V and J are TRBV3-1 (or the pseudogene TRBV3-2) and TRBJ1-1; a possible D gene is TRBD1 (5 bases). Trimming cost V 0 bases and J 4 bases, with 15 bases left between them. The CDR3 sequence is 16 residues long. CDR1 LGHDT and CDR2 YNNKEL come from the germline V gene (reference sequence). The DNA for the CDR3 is TGTGCCAGCAGCCAAGAGGTGGCAGCCGGGGGCACTGAAGCTTTCTTT. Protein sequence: CASSQEVAAGGTEAFF.

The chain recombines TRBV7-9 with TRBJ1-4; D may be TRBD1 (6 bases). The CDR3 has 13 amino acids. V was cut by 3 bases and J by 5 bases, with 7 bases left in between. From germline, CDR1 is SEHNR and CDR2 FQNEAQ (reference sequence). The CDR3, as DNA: TGTGCCAGCAGCTTCACAGGGAATGAAAAACTGTTTTTT. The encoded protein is CASSFTGNEKLFF.

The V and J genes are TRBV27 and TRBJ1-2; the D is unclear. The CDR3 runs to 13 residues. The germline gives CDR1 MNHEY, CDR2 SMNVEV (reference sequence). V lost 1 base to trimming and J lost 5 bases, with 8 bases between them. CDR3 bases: TGTGCCAGCAGTTTATACAGTAATTATGGCTACACCTTC. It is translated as CASSLYSNYGYTF.

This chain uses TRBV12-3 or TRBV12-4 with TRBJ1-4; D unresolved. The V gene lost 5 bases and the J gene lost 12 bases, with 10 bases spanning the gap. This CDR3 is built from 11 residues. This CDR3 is CASSPSRELFF. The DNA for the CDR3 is TGTGCCAGCAGTCCCTCGCGGGAACTGTTTTTT.

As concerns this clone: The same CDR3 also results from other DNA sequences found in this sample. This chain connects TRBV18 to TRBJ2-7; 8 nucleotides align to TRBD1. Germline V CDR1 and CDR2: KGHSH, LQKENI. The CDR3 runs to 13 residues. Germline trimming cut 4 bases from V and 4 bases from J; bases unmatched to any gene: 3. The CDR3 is CASSRGQGYEQYF. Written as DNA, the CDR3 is TGTGCCAGCTCACGCGGACAGGGTTACGAGCAGTACTTC.

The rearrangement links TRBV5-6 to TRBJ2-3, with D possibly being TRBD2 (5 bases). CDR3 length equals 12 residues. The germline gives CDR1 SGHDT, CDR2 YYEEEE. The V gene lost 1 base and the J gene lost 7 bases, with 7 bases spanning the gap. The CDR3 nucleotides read TGTGCCAGCAGCTTGCTAGCAAATACGCAGTATTTT. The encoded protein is CASSLLANTQYF.

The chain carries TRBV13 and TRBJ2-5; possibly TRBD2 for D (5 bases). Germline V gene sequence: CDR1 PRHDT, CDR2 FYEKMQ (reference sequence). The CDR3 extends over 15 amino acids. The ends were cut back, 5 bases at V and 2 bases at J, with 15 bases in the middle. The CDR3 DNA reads TGTGCCAGCAGCCTCGGGGTTGGGGTACAAGAGACCCAGTACTTC. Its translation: CASSLGVGVQETQYF.

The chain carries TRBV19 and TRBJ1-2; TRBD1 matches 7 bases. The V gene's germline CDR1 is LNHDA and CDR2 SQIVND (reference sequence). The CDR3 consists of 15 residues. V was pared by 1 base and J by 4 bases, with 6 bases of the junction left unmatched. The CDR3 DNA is TGTGCCAGTAGTATAGTCGCTTACAGGGGCTATGGCTACACCTTC. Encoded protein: CASSIVAYRGYGYTF.

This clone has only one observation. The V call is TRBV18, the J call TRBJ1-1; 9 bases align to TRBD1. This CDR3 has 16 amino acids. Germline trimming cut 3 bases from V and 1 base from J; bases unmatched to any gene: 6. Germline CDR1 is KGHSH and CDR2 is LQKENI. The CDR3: CASSPSGQGQNTEAFF. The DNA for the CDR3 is TGTGCCAGCTCACCTTCGGGACAGGGCCAGAACACTGAAGCTTTCTTT. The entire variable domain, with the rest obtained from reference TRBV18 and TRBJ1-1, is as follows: NAGVMQNPRHLVRRRGQEARLRCSPMKGHSHVYWYRQLPEEGLKFMVYLQKENIIDESGMPKERFSAEFPKEGPSILRIQQVVRGDSAAYFCASSPSGQGQNTEAFFGQGTRLTVV.

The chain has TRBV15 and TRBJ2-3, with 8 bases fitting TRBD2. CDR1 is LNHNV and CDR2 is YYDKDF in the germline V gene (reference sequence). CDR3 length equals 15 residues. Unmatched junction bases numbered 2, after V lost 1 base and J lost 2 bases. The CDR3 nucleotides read TGTGCCACCAGCAGAGGCGGGGGGTCCACAGATACGCAGTATTTT. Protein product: CATSRGGGSTDTQYF.